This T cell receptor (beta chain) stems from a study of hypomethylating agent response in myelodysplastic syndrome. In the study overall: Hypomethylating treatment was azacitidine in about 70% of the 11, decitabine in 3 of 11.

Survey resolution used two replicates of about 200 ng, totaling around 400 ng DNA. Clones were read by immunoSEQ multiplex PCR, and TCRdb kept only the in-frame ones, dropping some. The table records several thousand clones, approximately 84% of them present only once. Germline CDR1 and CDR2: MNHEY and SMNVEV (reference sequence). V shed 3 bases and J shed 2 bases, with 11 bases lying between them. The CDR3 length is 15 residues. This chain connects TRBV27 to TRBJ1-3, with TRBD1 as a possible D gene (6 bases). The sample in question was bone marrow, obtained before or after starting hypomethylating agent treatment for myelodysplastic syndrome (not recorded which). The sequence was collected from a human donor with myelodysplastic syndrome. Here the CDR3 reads CASSFLGGAGNTIYF. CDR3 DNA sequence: TGTGCCAGCAGTTTCCTCGGGGGCGCTGGAAACACCATATATTTT.